Shown below are 29 T cell receptor beta chains from a single sample sequenced in a study of read filtering for tumor transcriptome and immune sequencing. The library was built from roughly 400 ng RNA with molecular barcoded adaptors for alpha/delta and beta/gamma chains. Via MiXCR, TCRdb re-called the reads, giving one row per CDR3 protein. The sample holds roughly 69,000 distinct CDR3 sequences, approximately 15% seen once. The material sequenced was a population of CD138-negative cells sorted from bone marrow. All receptors come from a donor at least 40 years old with multiple myeloma.

This clonotype was counted at least ten times. This rearrangement joins TRBV7-9 to TRBJ1-1; D remains ambiguous. Trimming removed 2 bases at V and 8 bases at J, with 6 bases between. There are 11 residues in the CDR3. Per the germline V gene, CDR1 is SEHNR and CDR2 is FQNEAQ (reference sequence). The CDR3 nucleotides are TGTGCCAGCAGCTTACCACAAGAAGCTTTCTTT. Amino acid sequence: CASSLPQEAFF.

This clonotype has a handful of counts. With a much larger clone just one base away, this may be a read error. The chain uses TRBV12-3 or TRBV12-4 and TRBJ2-1; a possible D gene is TRBD2 (6 bases). Trimming stripped 4 bases from V and 10 bases from J, with 14 bases between. The CDR3 runs to 13 residues. DNA of the CDR3: TGTGCCAGCAGTTACGGGACTGCGCAAGAGCAGTTCTTC. Its protein is CASSYGTAQEQFF.

Many counts were recorded for this clonotype. V usage is TRBV28 and J usage is TRBJ2-7; 9 nucleotides line up with TRBD1. CDR3 length equals 16 residues. The V gene end was trimmed by 7 bases and the J gene end by 1 base; junction bases not matched to a gene: 11. Germline V CDR1 and CDR2: MDHEN, SYDVKM. The CDR3 reads CASTLKLGQGSYEQYF. CDR3 coding DNA: TGTGCCAGCACCCTAAAGCTGGGACAGGGATCCTACGAGCAGTACTTC.

This clonotype was seen just once. The genes are TRBV5-6 and TRBJ2-5; the match to TRBD1 covers 9 bases. The CDR3 runs to 15 residues. The V gene's germline CDR1 is SGHDT and CDR2 YYEEEE. With V trimmed by 2 bases and J by 0 bases, 2 bases remained unmatched. CDR3 sequence (DNA): TGTGCCAGCAGCTTCGGGACAGGGTACCAAGAGACCCAGTACTTC. Translated: CASSFGTGYQETQYF.

This clonotype came up many times. For the CDR3, the DNA is TGTGCCAGTACCTCCACTGGCGCAAACACCGGGGAGCTGTTTTTT. Its protein is CASTSTGANTGELFF. The rearrangement uses TRBV19 and TRBJ2-2; D remains unclear. Trimming stripped 7 bases from V and 2 bases from J, with 14 bases between. The CDR3 consists of 15 residues. The germline gives CDR1 LNHDA, CDR2 SQIVND (reference sequence).

This clonotype has at least ten counts. This chain links TRBV5-1 with TRBJ2-1, with 13 positions matching TRBD2. CDR3 length equals 18 residues. V lost 0 bases to trimming and J lost 7 bases; unmatched junction nucleotides: 10. CDR1 is SGHRS and CDR2 is YFSETQ in the germline V gene. DNA for the CDR3: TGCGCCAGCAGCTTGGCCTATAGGACTAGCGGGAGTAGGAATGAGCAGTTCTTC. Its protein is CASSLAYRTSGSRNEQFF.

This clonotype was recorded at least ten times. The V gene is TRBV5-4, the J gene TRBJ2-2; the match to TRBD1 covers 7 bases. Germline values: CDR1 SGHNT, CDR2 YYREEE (reference sequence). Losses at the gene ends were 3 bases for V and 4 bases for J; bases not matched to a gene: 9. The CDR3 runs to 16 residues. The CDR3 DNA reads as TGTGCCAGCAGCTCAATGGCGGACAGGTTCACCGGGGAGCTGTTTTTT. This translates into CASSSMADRFTGELFF.

This clonotype was counted at least ten times. This chain joins TRBV6-9 and TRBJ2-3; TRBD1 is a possible D gene (6 bases). V lost 10 bases to trimming and J lost 2 bases, with 13 bases between them. The CDR3 consists of 13 residues. Germline V gene sequence: CDR1 MNHGY, CDR2 SVAAGI. The CDR3 DNA reads TGTGCCACCGGGACACAAATCACAGATACGCAGTATTTT. It is translated as CATGTQITDTQYF.

This clonotype was detected only a few times. This clone may be a read error of a much larger clone one base away. The CDR3 reads CASSVNDEKLFF. CDR3 bases: TGCGCCAGCAGCGTTAATGATGAAAAACTGTTTTTT. The genes are TRBV5-1 and TRBJ1-4; D is uncertain. CDR1 SGHRS and CDR2 YFSETQ come from the germline V gene. The CDR3 covers 12 residues. Trimming removed 4 bases at V and 6 bases at J, with 7 bases between.

This clonotype came up a few times. A much more abundant neighbour one base away suggests this may be a read error. This sequence joins TRBV4-3 and TRBJ2-7; possibly TRBD1 or TRBD2 for D (6 bases each). The germline gives CDR1 LGHNA, CDR2 YSLEER. This CDR3 is 16 amino acids long. The CDR3 loop reads CAGSQDTKGGDDEQYF. CDR3 coding DNA: TGCGCCGGCAGCCAAGATACAAAGGGGGGCGACGACGAGCAGTACTTC.

This clonotype was detected many times. The chain links TRBV10-1 to TRBJ2-7; no firm D call. Trimming cost V 5 bases and J 10 bases, with 3 bases left between them. The germline CDR1 and CDR2 sequences are WNHNN and SYGVQD (reference sequence). This CDR3 region has 8 residues. The CDR3 DNA reads TGCGCCAGCAGTCGCCAGTACTTC. Residues: CASSRQYF.

A note on this clonotype: One end of the junction is discordant with germline, which a read error may explain. The V call is TRBV4-1, the J call TRBJ2-1; TRBD2 agrees at 12 bases. CDR1 and CDR2 (germline): MGHRA, YSYEKL. There are 16 residues in the CDR3. The CDR3 here is CASSPGLAGLINEQLF. In DNA form, the CDR3 reads TGCGCCAGCAGCCCGGGACTAGCGGGTCTCATTAATGAGCAGCTCTTC.

This clonotype was found many times. J is TRBJ2-1 and V is TRBV5-1, with D maybe TRBD2 (5 bases). Trimming cost V 6 bases and J 4 bases, with 17 bases left between them. CDR1 and CDR2 from the germline V gene are SGHRS and YFSETQ. The CDR3 is 15 amino acids. Written as DNA, the CDR3 is TGCGCCAGCAATTTCGGAGCGGCTTCTTACAATGAGCAGTTCTTC. This gives the protein CASNFGAASYNEQFF.

The chain links TRBV7-9 to TRBJ2-1; 9 nucleotides match TRBD2. Losses at the gene ends were 1 base for V and 9 bases for J; bases not matched to a gene: 4. Germline lookup yields CDR1 SEHNR and CDR2 FQNEAQ (reference sequence). CDR3 length equals 14 residues. The CDR3 sequence is CASSLGTSEGEQFF. In DNA form, the CDR3 reads TGTGCCAGCAGCTTAGGGACTAGCGAAGGTGAGCAGTTCTTC.

In this sample, this clonotype turned up many times. The chain is built from TRBV28 and TRBJ2-5; 9 bases are shared with TRBD2. V shed 7 bases, J shed 5 bases, and the junction held 11 bases outside the gene matches. The CDR3 runs 15 residues. Germline V CDR1 and CDR2: MDHEN, SYDVKM. The CDR3, as DNA: TGTGCCAGCATGGTCGGCGGGAGGGTGAGGGAGACCCAGTACTTC. It yields the protein CASMVGGRVRETQYF.

The sample holds many counts of this clonotype. This rearrangement joins TRBV3-1 to TRBJ2-1; D perhaps matches TRBD2 (6 bases). The CDR3 loop spans 14 amino acids. V was trimmed by 4 bases and J by 4 bases, leaving 11 bases between them. The germline V gene encodes CDR1 LGHDT and CDR2 YNNKEL (reference sequence). CDR3 sequence reads: CASSLTSPYNEQFF. CDR3 nucleotides: TGTGCCAGCAGCCTTACTAGCCCTTACAATGAGCAGTTCTTC.

This clonotype has a handful of counts. The V and J genes are TRBV27 and TRBJ2-5; 12 bases line up with TRBD2. The ends lost 3 bases at V and 0 bases at J; junction bases unmatched: 8. The CDR3 sequence is 18 residues long. CDR1 and CDR2 from the germline V gene are MNHEY and SMNVEV (reference sequence). The CDR3 loop reads CASSFSQTSGGNQETQYF. The CDR3 DNA is TGTGCCAGCAGTTTCTCTCAGACTAGCGGGGGCAACCAAGAGACCCAGTACTTC.

There are a few counts of this clonotype. The rearrangement links TRBV29-1 to TRBJ2-1; unclear D gene. Germline V lookup: CDR1 SQVTM, CDR2 ANQGSEA. V shed 3 bases and J shed 4 bases, with 1 base lying between them. The CDR3 sequence is 10 residues long. CDR3 loop: CSVEYNEQFF. CDR3 coding DNA: TGCAGCGTTGAGTACAATGAGCAGTTCTTC.

About this clonotype: A read error may explain this, as a much larger clone is one base away. This chain links TRBV7-3 with TRBJ2-2; perhaps TRBD2 as D (5 bases). The CDR3 totals 16 residues. Germline V gene lookup returns CDR1 SGHTA and CDR2 FQGTGA. The CDR3 DNA follows: TGTGCCAGCAGCTTTAGGCCTGTCGGTAACACCGGGGTGCTGTTTTTT. It translates to CASSFRPVGNTGVLFF.

This clonotype has only a few counts. A much larger clone differs from this one at a single base, so this may be a read error. Lacking the conserved final phenylalanine or tryptophan, this CDR3 likely reflects a read error. V gene TRBV28 combines with J gene TRBJ2-3, with 8 bases fitting TRBD2. CDR3 size: 16 residues. CDR1 is MDHEN and CDR2 is SYDVKM in the germline V gene. V was clipped by 4 bases and J by 1 base; unmatched bases: 7. The CDR3 here is CASSSHSGTGTDTQYL. The CDR3 DNA reads as TGTGCCAGCAGTTCTCATAGCGGGACCGGCACAGATACGCAGTATTTA.

Of note for this clonotype: This sequence may be a read error, since a much larger clone differs from it by one base. CDR3 in amino acids: CASRPGTRRNGEQVF. DNA of the CDR3: TGTGCCAGCAGACCGGGGACTAGGCGGAATGGTGAGCAGGTCTTC. The chain links TRBV6-5 to TRBJ2-1, with 8 nucleotides matching TRBD2. Per germline, CDR1 MNHEY and CDR2 SVGAGI. The CDR3 has 15 residues.

The gene calls are TRBV11-2 and TRBJ2-2, with TRBD1 matching 7 bases. Germline CDR1 and CDR2: SGHAT and FQNNGV. V was pared by 5 bases and J by 0 bases, with 3 bases of the junction left unmatched. The CDR3 covers 15 residues. CDR3 amino acids: CASSLTGSNTGELFF. CDR3 DNA sequence: TGTGCCAGCAGCCTGACAGGGTCGAACACCGGGGAGCTGTTTTTT.

This clonotype has at least ten counts. This chain links TRBV28 with TRBJ2-3; 8 nucleotides agree with TRBD2. The CDR3 is 17 residues long. Trimming cost V 1 base and J 3 bases; bases outside gene matches: 9. Germline V gene sequence: CDR1 MDHEN, CDR2 SYDVKM. CDR3 region: CASSLSLLAEQTDTQYF. CDR3 in DNA: TGTGCCAGCAGTTTATCCTTACTAGCGGAGCAAACAGATACGCAGTATTTT.

This chain connects TRBV20-1 to TRBJ1-2; the match to TRBD1 covers 7 bases. This CDR3 spans 14 amino acids. Looked up from germline, CDR1 is DFQATT and CDR2 is SNEGSKA (reference sequence). With 3 bases clipped from V and 4 bases from J, the junction kept 8 bases outside the gene matches. For the CDR3, the DNA is TGCAGTGCTAGCTCCCTAGGACAGGCCTATGGCTACACCTTC. Translation gives CSASSLGQAYGYTF.

This clonotype was counted only a few times. At one end the junction does not follow the germline gene, possibly because of a read error. The V and J genes are TRBV11-2 and TRBJ2-1; D is perhaps TRBD1 (5 bases). The CDR3 consists of 15 residues. Germline lookup yields CDR1 SGHAT and CDR2 FQNNGV. CDR3 loop: CASSHPRTGGHEQFF. The CDR3 DNA follows: TGTGCCAGCAGCCATCCACGAACAGGCGGCCATGAACAGTTCTTC.

The V call is TRBV7-2, the J call TRBJ2-7; 10 nucleotides match TRBD1. This CDR3 is built from 15 residues. Germline loops: CDR1 SGHTA, CDR2 FQGNSA. Losses at the gene ends were 4 bases for V and 4 bases for J; bases not matched to a gene: 7. CDR3 bases: TGTGCCAGCAGCTCCCGGACAGGGGGTCCGTACGAGCAGTACTTC. Residues: CASSSRTGGPYEQYF.

This clonotype was detected ten times or more. The CDR3 is CASSSPQGSTEAFF. CDR3 sequence (DNA): TGCGCCAGCAGCTCACCACAGGGAAGCACTGAAGCTTTCTTT. The rearrangement joins TRBV5-1 to TRBJ1-1, with a possible D match to TRBD1 (6 bases). Germline lookup yields CDR1 SGHRS and CDR2 YFSETQ. The germline V and J ends were trimmed by 3 bases and 4 bases, with 13 bases remaining between them. This CDR3 has 14 residues. The whole variable domain, filled in from reference TRBV5-1 and TRBJ1-1, reads KAGVTQTPRYLIKTRGQQVTLSCSPISGHRSVSWYQQTPGQGLQFLFEYFSETQRNKGNFPGRFSGRQFSNSRSEMNVSTLELGDSALYLCASSSPQGSTEAFFGQGTRLTVV.

Many counts were recorded for this clonotype. The chain couples TRBV29-1 to TRBJ2-7; 8 positions match TRBD1. J was trimmed by 3 bases and V by 7 bases; bases with no gene match: 5. The CDR3 spans 12 residues. Germline CDR1 is SQVTM and CDR2 is ANQGSEA. The CDR3 loop is CSAGQGFYEQYF. CDR3 sequence (DNA): TGCAGCGCCGGACAGGGTTTCTACGAGCAGTACTTC.

This clonotype was counted ten times or more. Relative to the germline gene, one junction end is altered; a read error may explain this. This chain uses TRBV20-1 with TRBJ2-7, with TRBD2 as a possible D gene (5 bases). The CDR3 sequence is 14 residues long. Looked up from germline, CDR1 is DFQATT and CDR2 is SNEGSKA (reference sequence). CDR3 coding DNA: TGCTGTGCTAGGGCCCGTGGCGGGTGGTACGAGCAGTACTTC. Amino acids: CCARARGGWYEQYF.